The clone carrying this T cell receptor (beta chain) was found many times. V shed 0 bases and J shed 8 bases, with 4 bases lying between them. CDR1 and CDR2 from the germline V gene are GTSNPN and SVGIG (reference sequence). The CDR3 length is 11 residues. TCRdb re-analysed the 5' RACE reads in MiXCR, keeping a single row per CDR3 protein. The table records about 100,000 distinct CDR3 sequences, about 16% of them present only once. This sample was taken from a study of T cells of healthy individuals. The receptor was derived from a human donor in good health. The chain has TRBV30 and TRBJ1-4; D unclear. CDR3 coding DNA: TGTGCCTGGAGTGTAGGCGAAAAACTGTTTTTT. Its protein is CAWSVGEKLFF.